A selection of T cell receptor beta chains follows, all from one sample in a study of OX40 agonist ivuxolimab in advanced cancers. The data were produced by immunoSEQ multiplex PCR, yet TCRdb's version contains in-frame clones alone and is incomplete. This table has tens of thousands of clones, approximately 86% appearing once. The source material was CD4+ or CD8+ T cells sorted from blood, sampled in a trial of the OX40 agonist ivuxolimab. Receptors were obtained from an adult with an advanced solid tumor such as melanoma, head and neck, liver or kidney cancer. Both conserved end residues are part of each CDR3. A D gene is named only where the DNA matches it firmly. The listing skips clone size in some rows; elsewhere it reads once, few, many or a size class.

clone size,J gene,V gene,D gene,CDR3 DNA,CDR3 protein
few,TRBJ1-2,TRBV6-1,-,TGTGCCATTGCTAGAATAGGCGGGCAGAGCTATGGCTACACCTTC,CAIARIGGQSYGYTF
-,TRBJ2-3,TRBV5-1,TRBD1,TGCGCCAGCAGCGAACTCGGGACAGGGGGCCTCGCGCAGTATTTT,CASSELGTGGLAQYF
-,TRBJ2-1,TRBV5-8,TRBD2,TGTGCCAGCAGCTTTTTTGGCGGGAGCTCCTACAATGAGCAGTTCTTC,CASSFFGGSSYNEQFF
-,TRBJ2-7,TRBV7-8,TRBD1,TGTGCCAGCGCGCCGGGACAGGGACCCTCCTACGAGCAGTACTTC,CASAPGQGPSYEQYF
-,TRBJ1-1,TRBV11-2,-,TGTGCCAGCAGCTGGGGGGCTGAAGCTTTCTTT,CASSWGAEAFF
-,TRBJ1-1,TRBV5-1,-,TGCGCCAGCAGCCGGGCGGAGGGGTCAGCCGGAGCTTTCTTT,CASSRAEGSAGAFF
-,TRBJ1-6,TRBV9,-,TGTGCCAGCAGCAAAGGGGCAGGGGATAATTCACCCCTCCACTTT,CASSKGAGDNSPLHF
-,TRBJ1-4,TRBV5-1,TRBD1,TGCGCCAGCAGCGCTTCGGCCACCGGGACAGGGAGTGAAAAACTGTTTTTT,CASSASATGTGSEKLFF
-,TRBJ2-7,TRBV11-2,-,TGTGCCAGCAGCTTTGCCAACGGGGTCTACGAGCAGTACTTC,CASSFANGVYEQYF
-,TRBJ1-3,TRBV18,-,TGTGCCAGCTCACCTTTCTCAGGGGCCCCTGGCTCTGGAAACACCATATATTTT,CASSPFSGAPGSGNTIYF
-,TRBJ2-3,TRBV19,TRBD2,TGTGCCAGTAGTGGGACTAGCGGGGGACGAAACACAGATACGCAGTATTTT,CASSGTSGGRNTDTQYF
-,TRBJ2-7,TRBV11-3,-,TGTGCCAGCAGCTTACTGTCCAGGACAGGCGGGGACGAGCAGTACTTC,CASSLLSRTGGDEQYF
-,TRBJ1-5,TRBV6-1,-,TGTGCCAGCAGACAAGGGGGACTTAATCAGCCCCAGCATTTT,CASRQGGLNQPQHF
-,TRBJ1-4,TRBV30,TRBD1,TGTGCCTGGAAAAGGGACAGTGGGGTAGAAAAACTGTTTTTT,CAWKRDSGVEKLFF
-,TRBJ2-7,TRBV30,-,TGTGCCTGGAGCTCAAACTCCTACGAGCAGTACTTC,CAWSSNSYEQYF
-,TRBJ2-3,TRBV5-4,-,TGTGCCAGCAGCTTGGCCTGGCGGGGGCCCTCAGATACGCAGTATTTT,CASSLAWRGPSDTQYF
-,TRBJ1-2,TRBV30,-,TGTGCCTGGAATCGGGCATTCTTAAACTATGGCTACACCTTC,CAWNRAFLNYGYTF
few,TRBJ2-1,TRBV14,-,TGTGCCAGCAGCCAAAACAGGGTGGGCAATGAGCAGTTCTTC,CASSQNRVGNEQFF
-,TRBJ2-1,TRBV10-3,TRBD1,TGTGCCATCAGTGAGTGGGGGGACAGGTTTAGCTACAATGAGCAGTTCTTC,CAISEWGDRFSYNEQFF
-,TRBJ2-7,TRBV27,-,TGTGCCAGCAGTTTTTCGGCAGGGGGGTACGAGCAGTACTTC,CASSFSAGGYEQYF
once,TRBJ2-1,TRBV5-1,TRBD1,TGCGCCAGCAGCGCTGGACAGGGATACTACAATGAGCAGTTCTTC,CASSAGQGYYNEQFF
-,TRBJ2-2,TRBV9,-,TGTGCCAGCAGCGTTCCTAGAGAATTACTGAACACCGGGGAGCTGTTTTTT,CASSVPRELLNTGELFF
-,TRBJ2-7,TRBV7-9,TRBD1,TGTGCCAGCAGCTCTTATTTCGGGACAGGAAACTACGAGCAGTACTTC,CASSSYFGTGNYEQYF
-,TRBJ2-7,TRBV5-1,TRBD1,TGCGCCAGCAGCCTCAGACAGGGGTCCACCTACGAGCAGTACTTC,CASSLRQGSTYEQYF
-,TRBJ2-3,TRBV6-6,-,TGTGCCAGCAGTTACGGTGGGGCGACGCAGTATTTT,CASSYGGATQYF
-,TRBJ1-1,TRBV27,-,TGTGCCAGCAGTTTAAGGCGGGGAAATCGGTTGGCTGAAGCTTTCTTT,CASSLRRGNRLAEAFF
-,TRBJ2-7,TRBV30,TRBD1,TGTGCCTGGCGCCAAAGGACAGGGGGCGTTCCTAACTACTACGAGCAGTACTTC,CAWRQRTGGVPNYYEQYF
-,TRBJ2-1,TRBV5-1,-,TGCGCCAGCAGCTTGGGTCCGCTGGGTGAGCAGTTCTTC,CASSLGPLGEQFF
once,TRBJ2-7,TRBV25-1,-,TGTGCCAGCAGTGGGGCGTACGAGCAGTACTTC,CASSGAYEQYF
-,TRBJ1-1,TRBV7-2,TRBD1,TGTGCCAGCAGCTCACAGCCGGGACAGGGCTACACTGAAGCTTTCTTT,CASSSQPGQGYTEAFF
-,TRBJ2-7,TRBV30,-,TGTGCCTGGAATCGAAGGGGATTTTCCTACGAGCAGTACTTC,CAWNRRGFSYEQYF
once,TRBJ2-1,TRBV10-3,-,TGTGCCATCAGTGAGATCGGTAGTGAGCAGTTCTTC,CAISEIGSEQFF
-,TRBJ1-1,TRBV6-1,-,TGTGCCAGCAGGCAGGAGGACAGAGTGAACACTGAAGCTTTCTTT,CASRQEDRVNTEAFF
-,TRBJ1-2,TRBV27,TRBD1,TGTGCCAGCAGTCCGACAGGGATTTTGAGAGGCTACACCTTC,CASSPTGILRGYTF
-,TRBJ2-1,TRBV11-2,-,TGTGCCAGCAGCTTAGAACCGACCCACAATGAGCAGTTCTTC,CASSLEPTHNEQFF
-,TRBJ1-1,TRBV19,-,TGTGCCAGTAGCAGGGAGGGGGGAAGGACTGAAGCTTTCTTT,CASSREGGRTEAFF
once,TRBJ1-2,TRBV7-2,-,TGTGCCAGCAGCTTAGTTGTGGACAGCCTTAACTATGGCTACACCTTC,CASSLVVDSLNYGYTF
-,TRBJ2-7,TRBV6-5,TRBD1,TGTGCCAGCAGACGGGGACAGTTCTACGAGCAGTACTTC,CASRRGQFYEQYF
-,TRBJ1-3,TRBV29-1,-,TGCAGCGTTGAAGATAGCGGACCACTCTCTGGAAACACCATATATTTT,CSVEDSGPLSGNTIYF
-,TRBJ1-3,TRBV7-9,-,TGTGCCAGCAGCTTGGAGGGAAACACCATATATTTT,CASSLEGNTIYF
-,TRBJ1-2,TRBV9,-,TGTGCCAGCAGCGTGAGTAGTACTAACTATGGCTACACCTTC,CASSVSSTNYGYTF
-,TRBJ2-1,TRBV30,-,TGTGCCTGGAGTAGGGCGGGAAGCAATGAGCAGTTCTTC,CAWSRAGSNEQFF